This T cell receptor beta chain is from a study of control samples from healthy donors and cancer patients. Trimming took 4 bases from V and 10 from J, leaving 11 bases between them. The CDR3 has 13 amino acids. The germline gives CDR1 SGHDN, CDR2 FVKESK. Clones were sequenced by immunoSEQ multiplex PCR, and TCRdb holds only the in-frame ones, with some missing. This table has about 140,000 clones, roughly 92% appearing once. The chain joins TRBV14 to TRBJ1-6; D is uncertain. The clonotype comes from a man between 25 and 39 years old in good health. Source material: blood. This CDR3 is CASSPAGSSPLHF. CDR3 DNA sequence: TGTGCCAGCAGCCCGGCGGGCTCCTCACCCCTCCACTTT.